This entry lists 16 T cell receptor beta chains sequenced from one sample in a study of blood T cell repertoires in COVID-19. Sequenced by immunoSEQ multiplex PCR; TCRdb stores in-frame clones only, minus some. Among around 220,000 clones listed, about 90% were seen once. Sequencing input: PBMCs or T cells enriched from blood (not recorded which). The receptors here all came from a woman aged 45-59 years with acute COVID-19.

CDR3 nucleotide sequence: TGTGCCAGCAAGCCACAAGAGACCCAGTACTTC. This sequence encodes CASKPQETQYF. The genes are TRBV6-5 and TRBJ2-5; no reliable D call. The germline V and J ends were trimmed by 7 bases and 2 bases, with 5 bases remaining between them. The CDR3 is made up of 11 amino acids. Germline values: CDR1 MNHEY, CDR2 SVGAGI.

This chain connects TRBV18 to TRBJ2-7, with 8 bases that match TRBD2. This CDR3 region has 15 residues. J was trimmed by 5 bases and V by 3 bases; bases with no gene match: 9. Germline V CDR1 and CDR2: KGHSH, LQKENI. The CDR3 loop reads CASSPSGTRTNEQYF. DNA for the CDR3: TGTGCCAGCTCACCGTCCGGGACTAGGACGAACGAGCAGTACTTC.

This clone was seen once. J is TRBJ1-5 and V is TRBV6-2 or TRBV6-3; D perhaps matches TRBD1 (5 bases). Trimming left V 5 bases short and J 11 bases short, with 19 bases between. Per germline, CDR1 MNHEY and CDR2 SVGEGT. The CDR3 has 14 amino acids. Here the CDR3 DNA reads TGTGCCAGCAGTGGGGGGACGGGCTGGTGGGCCCAGCATTTT. This sequence encodes CASSGGTGWWAQHF.

This chain links TRBV28 with TRBJ1-5; D not resolved. The V gene lost 2 bases and the J gene lost 3 bases, with 8 bases spanning the gap. The germline V gene encodes CDR1 MDHEN and CDR2 SYDVKM. This CDR3 region has 14 residues. CDR3 region: CASSLGGLNQPQHF. The CDR3 DNA is TGTGCCAGCAGTTTAGGAGGACTCAATCAGCCCCAGCATTTT.

The gene calls are TRBV11-2 and TRBJ2-7; TRBD1 is a possible D gene (5 bases). From germline, CDR1 is SGHAT and CDR2 FQNNGV. Trimming pared 1 base from V and 2 bases from J, leaving 18 bases between. The CDR3 is 17 residues long. CDR3 sequence (DNA): TGTGCCAGCAGCTTAGTGTGGGCGCCAGGGCGAACCTACGAGCAGTACTTC. Protein: CASSLVWAPGRTYEQYF.

Note on this clone: At the DNA level, this CDR3 is encoded by other sequences in the same sample as well. The chain employs TRBV7-3 and TRBJ2-1; no firm D call. Trimming took off 1 base at V and 0 bases at J, with 7 bases between the two ends. This CDR3 is 15 amino acids long. CDR1 and CDR2 from the germline V gene are SGHTA and FQGTGA. CDR3 in amino acids: CASSLNSNSYNEQFF. The CDR3 DNA is TGTGCCAGCAGCTTAAACTCAAACTCCTACAATGAGCAGTTCTTC.

V and J are TRBV2 and TRBJ2-3; TRBD2 agrees at 13 bases. With V trimmed by 4 bases and J by 2 bases, 6 bases remained unmatched. Germline V gene data show CDR1 as SNHLY and CDR2 as FYNNEI. The CDR3 length is 17 residues. CDR3 nucleotides: TGTGCCAGCAGTGGTCCGGGACTAGCGGGGAACACAGATACGCAGTATTTT. This encodes CASSGPGLAGNTDTQYF.

This chain connects TRBV27 to TRBJ2-7; 7 bases map to TRBD2. The CDR3 extends over 16 amino acids. In germline, CDR1 is MNHEY, CDR2 SMNVEV (reference sequence). Trimming took 0 bases from V and 0 from J; bases not matched to a gene: 5. CDR3 nucleotides: TGTGCCAGCAGTTTATCACGGCTAGCGGCCTCCTACGAGCAGTACTTC. The encoded protein is CASSLSRLAASYEQYF.

The V and J genes are TRBV7-2 and TRBJ1-5; 7 positions match TRBD1. This CDR3 has 15 amino acids. Trimming at V came to 5 bases and at J to 9 bases, leaving 13 bases not matched to a gene. Germline V CDR1 and CDR2: SGHTA, FQGNSA. In DNA form, the CDR3 reads TGTGCCAGCAGCGCGCCGGACAGGCCATGGGGGCCCCAGCATTTT. Amino acids: CASSAPDRPWGPQHF.

This clone turned up a few times. The chain couples TRBV27 to TRBJ1-2; maybe TRBD1 (6 bases). V was clipped by 4 bases and J by 4 bases, with 13 bases between them. Germline values: CDR1 MNHEY, CDR2 SMNVEV (reference sequence). The CDR3 sequence is 14 residues long. CDR3 amino acids: CASSSGTPFYGYTF. Here the CDR3 DNA reads TGTGCCAGCAGTTCCGGGACACCGTTCTATGGCTACACCTTC.

This chain uses TRBV6-5 with TRBJ1-6; TRBD1 might be the D (6 bases). The V gene's germline CDR1 is MNHEY and CDR2 SVGAGI. This CDR3 region has 13 residues. The ends were cut back, 2 bases at V and 10 bases at J, with 9 bases in the middle. Here the CDR3 reads CASSYAGDSPLHF. In DNA form, the CDR3 reads TGTGCCAGCAGTTACGCAGGGGACTCACCCCTCCACTTT.

The DNA for the CDR3 is TGTGCCAGCAGCCGAAGACTAGCGGGAGGGCAGGGCACCGGGGAGCTGTTTTTT. It encodes CASSRRLAGGQGTGELFF. This rearrangement joins TRBV9 to TRBJ2-2; TRBD2 matches at 14 bases. V shed 4 bases, J shed 4 bases, and the junction held 9 bases outside the gene matches. The CDR3 runs 18 residues. Germline-derived CDR1 and CDR2 are SGDLS and YYNGEE.

This clone was counted a few times. The V gene is TRBV20-1, the J gene TRBJ2-3, with 9 bases lining up with TRBD2. Per germline, CDR1 DFQATT and CDR2 SNEGSKA (reference sequence). This CDR3 has 11 residues. The CDR3, as DNA: TGCAGCGGGACTAGCCTAGATACGCAGTATTTT. Translation gives CSGTSLDTQYF.

The chain links TRBV30 to TRBJ2-2; D not resolved. V was cut by 1 base and J by 7 bases, with 4 bases left in between. Germline CDR1 GTSNPN, CDR2 SVGIG (reference sequence). The CDR3 has 11 amino acids. The CDR3 sequence: CAWSGIGELFF. The DNA of the CDR3 is TGTGCCTGGAGTGGTATCGGGGAGCTGTTTTTT. The full variable domain, with the rest looked up from reference TRBV30 and TRBJ2-2, is SQTIHQWPATLVQPVGSPLSLECTVEGTSNPNLYWYRQAAGRGLQLLFYSVGIGQISSEVPQNLSASRPQDRQFILSSKKLLLSDSGFYLCAWSGIGELFFGEGSRLTVL.

V usage is TRBV30 and J usage is TRBJ2-2, with a tentative D call TRBD1 (6 bases). CDR1 is GTSNPN, CDR2 SVGIG, per germline (reference sequence). V was pared by 0 bases and J by 4 bases, with 12 bases between. The CDR3 spans 15 residues. The CDR3 DNA follows: TGTGCCTGGAGTGTACTGGGGGCGGGCACCGGGGAGCTGTTTTTT. This translates into CAWSVLGAGTGELFF.

The chain combines TRBV11-2 with TRBJ1-5, with D maybe TRBD1 (5 bases). Germline V CDR1 and CDR2: SGHAT, FQNNGV. Trimming stripped 3 bases from V and 6 bases from J, with 6 bases between. The CDR3 loop spans 12 amino acids. CDR3 bases: TGTGCCAGCAGCTTGGGGCGTCAGCCCCAGCATTTT. Translation: CASSLGRQPQHF.